Each of the 10 T cell receptor beta chains below was sequenced from the same sample in a study of T cell repertoires in cytomegalovirus infection. For these TCRs, the target antigens are not known. TCRdb re-called the reads with MiXCR, one entry per CDR3 protein. The repertoire holds a few hundred thousand distinct CDR3 sequences, with about 39% as singletons. The specimen comprised cultured PBMCs, sampled from culture after CMV antigen stimulation. The receptors shown here come from a human donor in good health (CMV status not recorded). Some clones in this sample may be carry-over from other donors' samples.

The chain links TRBV19 to TRBJ2-3; weak D call: TRBD1 (6 bases). Germline CDR1 and CDR2: LNHDA and SQIVND (reference sequence). The CDR3 totals 14 residues. V lost 7 bases and J 0 bases, leaving 11 bases between the germline ends. CDR3 nucleotides: TGTGCCAGTAAGAGGACAGCTAGCACAGATACGCAGTATTTT. This sequence encodes CASKRTASTDTQYF.

The chain links TRBV15 to TRBJ2-7; D could derive from TRBD1 or TRBD2 (6 bases each). The CDR3 runs to 16 residues. The germline gives CDR1 LNHNV, CDR2 YYDKDF (reference sequence). V lost 4 bases to trimming and J lost 1 base, with 17 bases between them. The CDR3, as DNA: TGTGCCACCAGCACCGGGGGTGGGGGGCGGTCCTACGAGCAGTACTTC. Encoded protein: CATSTGGGGRSYEQYF.

The rearrangement links TRBV7-2 to TRBJ2-3, with TRBD1 identical over 10 bases. The V segment lost 5 bases and the J segment 4 bases; nucleotides outside the gene matches: 9. The V gene's germline CDR1 is SGHTA and CDR2 FQGNSA. CDR3 size: 16 residues. In DNA form, the CDR3 reads TGTGCCAGCAGCGCATATACCGGGACAGGGGCAGATACGCAGTATTTT. It encodes CASSAYTGTGADTQYF.

V gene TRBV6-2 or TRBV6-3 combines with J gene TRBJ1-1, with 7 bases lining up with TRBD1. V was clipped by 7 bases and J by 3 bases; unmatched bases: 5. The germline gives CDR1 MNHEY, CDR2 SVGEGT. This CDR3 has 13 amino acids. The CDR3 reads CASTRDSHTEAFF. CDR3 DNA sequence: TGTGCCAGCACCAGGGACAGCCACACTGAAGCTTTCTTT.

The chain combines TRBV7-6 with TRBJ2-1; D is unclear. Trimming cost V 0 bases and J 6 bases, with 9 bases left between them. Germline V CDR1 and CDR2: SGHVS, FNYEAQ. This CDR3 has 14 amino acids. In DNA, the CDR3 is TGTGCCAGCAGCTTAGCGCTATTGAGCAATGAGCAGTTCTTC. Its protein is CASSLALLSNEQFF.

This chain uses TRBV20-1 with TRBJ2-5; the match to TRBD2 covers 8 bases. The V gene's germline CDR1 is DFQATT and CDR2 SNEGSKA (reference sequence). The CDR3 loop spans 10 amino acids. CDR3 sequence reads: CTAGGETQYF. The CDR3 bases are TGCACCGCGGGGGGAGAGACCCAGTACTTC.

The rearrangement links TRBV7-6 to TRBJ1-1; TRBD1 matches 8 bases. CDR1 is SGHVS, CDR2 FNYEAQ, per germline. The junction had 15 bases not matched to a gene; V was cut back by 5 bases and J by 10 bases. The length of the CDR3 is 15 residues. CDR3 in amino acids: CASSAGQALGVVAFF. The CDR3 DNA is TGTGCCAGCAGCGCGGGACAGGCCTTGGGGGTGGTAGCTTTCTTT.

V and J are TRBV6-8 and TRBJ2-1, with 8 bases that match TRBD2. Germline V gene sequence: CDR1 MNHGY, CDR2 SAAAGT. The CDR3 loop spans 17 amino acids. V shed 5 bases and J 0 bases; nucleotides not matched to a gene: 9. The CDR3 nucleotides are TGTGCCAGCAGTCGGGCGGGGAGCGGGAGCTCCTACAATGAGCAGTTCTTC. Translating it yields CASSRAGSGSSYNEQFF.

This clonotype was counted a few times. The rearrangement links TRBV7-2 to TRBJ2-7; D is uncertain. Germline CDR1 and CDR2: SGHTA and FQGNSA. Between the trimmed V and J ends, which lost 1 base and 6 bases, there was a span of 13 bases. The CDR3 covers 14 residues. The CDR3 nucleotides read TGTGCCAGCAGCTTAGTATCCGGTAGCTTCGAGCAGTACTTC. Translation: CASSLVSGSFEQYF.

The chain has TRBV6-2 or TRBV6-3 and TRBJ1-5, with a possible D match to TRBD1 (5 bases). Trimming took 6 bases from V and 10 from J, leaving 19 bases between them. Germline CDR1 reads MNHEY; CDR2 reads SVGEGT. The CDR3 is made up of 14 amino acids. The CDR3 region is CASRPGRGWRPQHF. The CDR3 nucleotides are TGTGCCAGCAGGCCCGGACGGGGCTGGCGACCCCAGCATTTT.